This is a list of T cell receptor beta chains from one sample in a study of OX40 agonist ivuxolimab in advanced cancers. Assay used: immunoSEQ multiplex PCR; TCRdb lists only in-frame clones, some missing. The data hold 70,000 or so clones, with about nine tenths observed a single time. The sequencing here drew on CD4+ or CD8+ T cells sorted from blood, taken in a trial of the OX40 agonist ivuxolimab. The origin of the receptors is an adult with an advanced solid tumor such as melanoma, head and neck, liver or kidney cancer. The CDR3 runs from the conserved cysteine through the conserved F or W. Each record gives: J gene, V gene, D gene, clone size, CDR3 DNA, CDR3 protein. D genes are given only for firm matches. Where a row states a size, it is once, few, many or the class of an expanded clone; other rows omit it.

>TRBJ1-1|TRBV10-3|TRBD1|-
TGTGCCATCAGAGATATTGACAGGGTGACTGAAGCTTTCTTT
CAIRDIDRVTEAFF
>TRBJ2-7|TRBV21-1|-|-
TGTGCCAGCAGCCCTAGGAATGACACGACGAGCTCCTACGAGCAGTACTTC
CASSPRNDTTSSYEQYF
>TRBJ1-1|TRBV10-1|-|-
TGCGCCAGCAGTGAGTCGAAAGGGGGGCGATTAGGCACTGAAGCTTTCTTT
CASSESKGGRLGTEAFF
>TRBJ1-4|TRBV28|-|-
TGTGCCAGCAGTCCCCGCTCGGCCGGGGGGCCGAATGAAAAACTGTTTTTT
CASSPRSAGGPNEKLFF
>TRBJ2-1|TRBV15|TRBD2|-
TGTGCCACCAGCAGAGCTGTTGACGGGAGGAAGGTGCGAAATGAGCAGTTCTTC
CATSRAVDGRKVRNEQFF
>TRBJ2-1|TRBV10-3|TRBD2|-
TGTGCCATCAGTGATAATAGCGGGAGGACCAACAATGAGCAGTTCTTC
CAISDNSGRTNNEQFF
>TRBJ2-1|TRBV4-2|-|-
TGTGCCAGCAGCCAAGACCGTCGGGGAACTGAGCAGTTCTTC
CASSQDRRGTEQFF
>TRBJ2-7|TRBV27|TRBD2|-
TGTGCCAGCACCCCAATAGCGGGGTTGTTCTACGAGCAGTACTTC
CASTPIAGLFYEQYF
>TRBJ2-1|TRBV6-5|-|-
TGTGCCAGCGACCGGGACCAGAGTTACAATGAGCAGTTCTTC
CASDRDQSYNEQFF
>TRBJ2-5|TRBV6-1|-|-
TGTGCCAGCAGTGGTGGCAGTCAAGAGACCCAGTACTTC
CASSGGSQETQYF
>TRBJ2-2|TRBV28|-|-
TGTGCCAGCAGTAACCCGGACACCACCTCAAACACCGGGGAGCTGTTTTTT
CASSNPDTTSNTGELFF
>TRBJ1-2|TRBV6-5|-|-
TGTGCCAGCAGTTACTCGGGGGCCGGGGGGGGCTACACCTTC
CASSYSGAGGGYTF
>TRBJ2-3|TRBV5-4|-|-
TGTGCCAGCAGCTCGCCGGGACTCGGAAATACAGATACGCAGTATTTT
CASSSPGLGNTDTQYF
>TRBJ2-1|TRBV6-1|TRBD2|-
TGTGCCAGCAGACTAGCGGGACAACCGTTCTTC
CASRLAGQPFF
>TRBJ2-2|TRBV27|TRBD2|-
TGTGCCAGCAGCTCCCCGGGACTAGCGGGAGGCCCCGGGGAGCTGTTTTTT
CASSSPGLAGGPGELFF
>TRBJ1-5|TRBV28|-|-
TGTGCCAGCAGGCCCGGACACGGCTTTAGCAATCAGCCCCAGCATTTT
CASRPGHGFSNQPQHF
>TRBJ2-2|TRBV25-1|TRBD1|few
TGTGCCAGCAGCGACGCGGGACAGGGGACCGCCGGGGAGCTGTTTTTT
CASSDAGQGTAGELFF
>TRBJ2-7|TRBV19|-|-
TGTGCCAGTAGTATGCGCTTATCCTACGAGCAGTACTTC
CASSMRLSYEQYF
>TRBJ2-7|TRBV27|TRBD2|once
TGTGCCAGCAGGGGGACTAGCGGGAGCTACGAGCAGTACTTC
CASRGTSGSYEQYF
>TRBJ2-1|TRBV9|TRBD2|-
TGTGCCAGCAGCCCCCGGAAGGGACTAGCGGGAGGGCCCTACAATGAGCAGTTCTTC
CASSPRKGLAGGPYNEQFF
>TRBJ2-2|TRBV27|TRBD1|-
TGTGCCAGCCGACAGGGGGCGAGCACCGGGGAGCTGTTTTTT
CASRQGASTGELFF
>TRBJ2-1|TRBV29-1|TRBD2|-
TGCAGCGGGACACCGGGACTAGCCGCCTACAATGAGCAGTTCTTC
CSGTPGLAAYNEQFF
>TRBJ2-7|TRBV5-1|-|-
TGCGCCAGCAGCTTTACAGGGTATTCCTACGAGCAGTACTTC
CASSFTGYSYEQYF
>TRBJ2-2|TRBV27|TRBD1|-
TGTGCCAGCAGAACAGGGGGCACCGCGAACACCGGGGAGCTGTTTTTT
CASRTGGTANTGELFF
>TRBJ1-2|TRBV21-1|-|once
TGTGCCAGCAGCAAAGGGTTCGGCAGGGAATTAAACTATGGCTACACCTTC
CASSKGFGRELNYGYTF
>TRBJ1-3|TRBV2|TRBD1|-
TGTGCCAGCAGTGCTACAGGGGCTGGAAACACCATATATTTT
CASSATGAGNTIYF
>TRBJ2-7|TRBV9|TRBD2|-
TGTGCCAGCAGCGTAGTGGCTAGCGGGAGTGCCGAGCAGTACTTC
CASSVVASGSAEQYF
>TRBJ2-1|TRBV15|TRBD1|-
TGTGCCACCAGCAGAGAACGGACAGGTTACAATGAGCAGTTCTTC
CATSRERTGYNEQFF
>TRBJ2-2|TRBV9|-|-
TGTGCCAGCAGCCCGACTAGCACCGGGGAGCTGTTTTTT
CASSPTSTGELFF
>TRBJ1-1|TRBV11-2|-|-
TGTGCCAGCAGCCCTAATCGACAGATCGCTGAAGCTTTCTTT
CASSPNRQIAEAFF
>TRBJ2-5|TRBV27|-|-
TGTGCCAGCAGTTTCTCTCCGTACCAAGAGACCCAGTACTTC
CASSFSPYQETQYF
>TRBJ2-5|TRBV5-6|TRBD1|-
TGTGCCAGCAGCAGGGACAGGGCCGAGACCCAGTACTTC
CASSRDRAETQYF
>TRBJ1-3|TRBV2|TRBD1|-
TGTGCCAGCATGGTGACAGGGGCTGGAAACACCATATATTTT
CASMVTGAGNTIYF
>TRBJ2-2|TRBV13|-|-
TGTGCCAGCAGCTTAACGACGGGAGTAAACACCGGGGAGCTGTTTTTT
CASSLTTGVNTGELFF
>TRBJ1-6|TRBV27|-|-
TGTGCCAGCAGAGGAGTGAGCTCCTATAATTCACCCCTCCACTTT
CASRGVSSYNSPLHF
>TRBJ1-2|TRBV19|-|-
TGTGCCAGTAGGATCCAGATGGGGGATGGCTACACCTTC
CASRIQMGDGYTF
>TRBJ1-2|TRBV4-1|-|-
TGCGCCAGCAGCCCGCTTCTGAAGGCTAGGGATTCCCATGGCTACACCTTC
CASSPLLKARDSHGYTF
>TRBJ2-3|TRBV30|TRBD1|-
TGTGCCTGGAGTGCTGGACAGGGGGCAGATACGCAGTATTTT
CAWSAGQGADTQYF
>TRBJ2-1|TRBV6-4|-|few
TGTGCCAGCAGCGAGTCCCGGGACTCTTACAATGAGCAGTTCTTC
CASSESRDSYNEQFF
>TRBJ2-1|TRBV5-1|-|-
TGCGCCAGCAGCTTGGGGACCGGGACAAGGGCTGACAATGAGCAGTTCTTC
CASSLGTGTRADNEQFF
>TRBJ2-7|TRBV27|TRBD2|-
TGTGCCAGCAGTTCGACTAGCGTGGGCTACGAGCAGTACTTC
CASSSTSVGYEQYF
>TRBJ2-7|TRBV5-1|-|-
TGCGCCAGCAGCTTGGATGGGGGGCAGGGAGCCTACGAGCAGTACTTC
CASSLDGGQGAYEQYF
>TRBJ2-1|TRBV18|TRBD2|-
TGTGCCAGCTCACCACCACTAGCGGGAGGCTACAATGAGCAGTTCTTC
CASSPPLAGGYNEQFF
>TRBJ2-3|TRBV28|TRBD2|-
TGTGCCAGCAGCCCACTAGCGGGACGCACAGATACGCAGTATTTT
CASSPLAGRTDTQYF
>TRBJ1-1|TRBV19|-|-
TGTGCCAGTAGGGGAGGGGCCCAGGCCACTGAAAGAGCTTTCTTT
CASRGGAQATERAFF